Listed here is a single TCR beta chain. No antigen is known for it. No base quality values were provided; no much bigger clone lies one nucleotide off. This record comes from a study of T cell changes during pregnancy in multiple sclerosis (dated by TCRdb to the late 2010s). Looking at the study overall: In women with multiple sclerosis, the researchers looked at how the T cell repertoire shifted as pregnancy progressed.

CDR1 and CDR2 are read off the germline V gene (reference sequence) as GTSNPN and SVGIG. From its cysteine to its phenylalanine, the CDR3 spans 13 amino acids. Only CDR3 DNA remains: 39 bases, in frame from the first base. V drops 0 bases and J drops 6 bases, leaving 11 bases in between. Receptor amplification or capture employed the immunoSEQ multiplex PCR assay. Imported from immuneACCESS, the table was reduced by TCRdb to in-frame sequences with V and J called. These copies leave out some clones; in studies compared against another copy, an unresolved V gene accounts for under half, and the cause of the remainder is not known. Across this sample there are approximately 80,000 clones, with just under 95% seen only once. The ten largest clones represent about 0.72% of the sample.

The chain uses TRBV30 and TRBJ2-5; a tentative D call is TRBD1 (5 bases match). The sequencing used peripheral blood, collected in the second trimester of pregnancy. This sequence was found in a female donor in good health, enrolled as a control in a pregnancy study. The DNA sequence follows: TGTGCCTGGAGTGTACTCCTGGGGCAGACCCAGTACTTC. Translated, it reads CAWSVLLGQTQYF.